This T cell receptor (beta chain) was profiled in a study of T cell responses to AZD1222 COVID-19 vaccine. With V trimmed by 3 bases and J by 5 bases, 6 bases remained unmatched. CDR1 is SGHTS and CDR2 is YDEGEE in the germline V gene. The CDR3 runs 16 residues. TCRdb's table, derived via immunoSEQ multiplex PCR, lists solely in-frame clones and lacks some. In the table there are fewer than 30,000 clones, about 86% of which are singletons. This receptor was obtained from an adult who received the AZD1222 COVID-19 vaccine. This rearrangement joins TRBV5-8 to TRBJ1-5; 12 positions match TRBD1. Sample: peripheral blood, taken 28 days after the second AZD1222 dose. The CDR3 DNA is TGTGCCAGCAGCTCCGGGACAGGGGGCGTATATCAGCCCCAGCATTTT. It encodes CASSSGTGGVYQPQHF. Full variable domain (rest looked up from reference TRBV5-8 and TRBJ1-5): EAGVTQSPTHLIKTRGQQATLRCSPISGHTSVYWYQQALGLGLQFLLWYDEGEERNRGNFPPRFSGRQFPNYSSELNVNALELEDSALYLCASSSGTGGVYQPQHFGDGTRLSIL.